This is a list of T cell receptor beta chains from one sample in a study of T cell repertoires in cytomegalovirus infection. TCRdb redid the calling of the reads with MiXCR, one entry per CDR3 protein. The sample has hundreds of thousands of distinct CDR3 sequences; over 7.5% are singletons. The specimen was PBMCs. The receptors derive from a human donor in good health (CMV status not recorded). Some clones in this sample may be carry-over from other donors' samples. The CDR3 runs from the conserved cysteine through the conserved F or W. The D gene is left open where the match is weak. Clone size is shown for a subset of rows, as once, few, many or a class of expanded clone.

D gene,clone size,V gene,J gene,CDR3 DNA,CDR3 protein
.,.,TRBV6-5,TRBJ2-1,TGTGCCAGCAGTCAGGACAGAGGGCCCAATGAGCAGTTCTTC,CASSQDRGPNEQFF
TRBD2,.,TRBV2,TRBJ2-3,TGTGCCACGGGACTAGCGGGAACAGATACGCAGTATTTT,CATGLAGTDTQYF
.,many,TRBV7-2,TRBJ2-1,TGTGCCAGCAGGACTTCCGGGACACACAATGAGCAGTTCTTC,CASRTSGTHNEQFF
TRBD2,.,TRBV11-2,TRBJ2-1,TGTGCCAGCAGCTTCCGTTTATCAGCGGGAGTAGGGAATGAGCAGTTCTTC,CASSFRLSAGVGNEQFF
.,.,TRBV28,TRBJ2-1,TGTGCCAGCACCAATAATATAGATTACAATGAGCAGTTCTTC,CASTNNIDYNEQFF
TRBD1,.,TRBV28,TRBJ2-1,TGTGCCAGCAGTTTATCACTCTACCCGACGACAGGGGTGTACAATGAGCAGTTCTTC,CASSLSLYPTTGVYNEQFF
TRBD2,many,TRBV27,TRBJ2-7,TGTGCCAGCAGCCCATGGGGGGGAGGGATCGACGAGCAGTACTTC,CASSPWGGGIDEQYF
.,many,TRBV11-2,TRBJ2-2,TGTGCCAGCAGCTTCATTAGGGGATCCGGGGAGCTGTTTTTT,CASSFIRGSGELFF
.,.,TRBV20-1,TRBJ1-1,TGCAGTGCAACGACAACCACAGGGCGTACTGAAGCTTTCTTT,CSATTTTGRTEAFF
TRBD1,many,TRBV6-5,TRBJ2-7,TGTGCCAGCAGTTACTCGATGTTCGGACAGGGATGGTACGAGCAGTACTTC,CASSYSMFGQGWYEQYF
.,few,TRBV6-6,TRBJ1-1,TGTGCCAGAACAACCGAAGGGCTCGGCACTGAAGCTTTCTTT,CARTTEGLGTEAFF
.,.,TRBV12-3/TRBV12-4,TRBJ2-2,TGTGCCAGCAGTTTTCAGGCTCAACAAGGGGAGCTGTTTTTT,CASSFQAQQGELFF
TRBD2,.,TRBV20-1,TRBJ2-5,TGCAGTGCCCCGACTAGCCCTCGAAAGACCCAGTACTTC,CSAPTSPRKTQYF
.,.,TRBV7-8,TRBJ1-3,TGTGCCAGCAGCCCGTACAGGGTCCCAGGAAACACCATATATTTT,CASSPYRVPGNTIYF
TRBD2,few,TRBV6-2/TRBV6-3,TRBJ2-1,TGTGCCAGCAGTTACAGGACTAGCGGGGTTAGCTCCTACAATGAGCAGTTCTTC,CASSYRTSGVSSYNEQFF
.,many,TRBV19,TRBJ2-5,TGTGCCAGTAGTTCGCGACAGTATAGCCAAGAGACCCAGTACTTC,CASSSRQYSQETQYF
.,many,TRBV7-2,TRBJ2-5,TGTGCCAGCAGCCCCCCGGCGTCGGAGACCCAGTACTTC,CASSPPASETQYF
.,few,TRBV12-3/TRBV12-4,TRBJ1-4,TGTGCCAGCAGTTTTGCGGGCCCCCTGGGGGGCGAAAAACTGTTTTTT,CASSFAGPLGGEKLFF
TRBD2,.,TRBV7-2,TRBJ2-1,TGTGCCAGCAGCTACAGTCGGACTAGCGGGATAGTGGGTGAGCAGTTCTTC,CASSYSRTSGIVGEQFF
.,.,TRBV20-1,TRBJ2-2,TGCAGTGCCGGGACCCGTACCGGGGAGCTGTTTTTT,CSAGTRTGELFF
TRBD2,few,TRBV20-1,TRBJ2-1,TGCAGTGCTAGAGTGCGGCTAGCGGGAGGGTTCAATGAGCAGTTCTTC,CSARVRLAGGFNEQFF
TRBD2,many,TRBV7-2,TRBJ2-7,TGTGCCAGCAGCTCTAGCGGAATAACGGCCTACGAGCAGTACTTC,CASSSSGITAYEQYF
.,few,TRBV7-2,TRBJ1-2,TGTGCCAGCAGCCCTCAAAGCGGGAGGGCTGGTGGCTACACCTTC,CASSPQSGRAGGYTF
.,few,TRBV5-6,TRBJ2-2,TGTGCCAGCAGCTCCCAGACAGAATACCACACCGGGGAGCTGTTTTTT,CASSSQTEYHTGELFF
TRBD2,many,TRBV28,TRBJ2-3,TGTGCCAGCAGTATTTATACGGGAGGCTCCACAGATACGCAGTATTTT,CASSIYTGGSTDTQYF
.,few,TRBV2,TRBJ1-5,TGTGCCAGCAGTGAGTCGAACAGAAATCAGCCCCAGCATTTT,CASSESNRNQPQHF
TRBD1,few,TRBV6-6,TRBJ2-7,TGTGCCAGCAGTGCCGGGACAGGGGGTCCCTACGAGCAGTACTTC,CASSAGTGGPYEQYF
TRBD2,.,TRBV7-2,TRBJ2-1,TGTGCCAGCAGCCGTACGGGACTAGCGGGGGGGCAGGAGCAGTTCTTC,CASSRTGLAGGQEQFF
.,few,TRBV7-3,TRBJ2-2,TGTGCCAGCAGCCCCCGACGGGGGGCGACCACCGGGGAGCTGTTTTTT,CASSPRRGATTGELFF
.,.,TRBV12-3/TRBV12-4,TRBJ1-5,TGTGCCAGCAGCCTCAGGGTTCGTCAGCCCCAGCATTTT,CASSLRVRQPQHF
TRBD2,few,TRBV7-2,TRBJ2-1,TGTGCCAGCAGATGGGGGGGCTCCTACAATGAGCAGTTCTTC,CASRWGGSYNEQFF
TRBD1,few,TRBV6-5,TRBJ1-2,TGTGCCAGCAGTAAACCTGGACAGGGCCCCCGCGGCTATGGCTACACCTTC,CASSKPGQGPRGYGYTF
.,few,TRBV11-2,TRBJ2-1,TGTGCCAGCAGCAACCCGGGACCGGTGGGCAATGAGCAGTTCTTC,CASSNPGPVGNEQFF
TRBD1,.,TRBV6-2/TRBV6-3,TRBJ2-2,TGTGCCAGCAGTATCTCGGGACAGCCGAACACCGGGGAGCTGTTTTTT,CASSISGQPNTGELFF
.,many,TRBV7-2,TRBJ2-7,TGTGCCAGCAGCTTAGCCCCGGGTTCCGGCGAGCAGTACTTC,CASSLAPGSGEQYF
.,.,TRBV24-1,TRBJ2-5,TGTGCCACCAGTGACCCACCGGGGGAGACCCAGTACTTC,CATSDPPGETQYF
.,once,TRBV7-6,TRBJ2-5,TGTGCCAGCAGCTCGCAGGTGGTAGGTCAAGAGACCCAGTACTTC,CASSSQVVGQETQYF